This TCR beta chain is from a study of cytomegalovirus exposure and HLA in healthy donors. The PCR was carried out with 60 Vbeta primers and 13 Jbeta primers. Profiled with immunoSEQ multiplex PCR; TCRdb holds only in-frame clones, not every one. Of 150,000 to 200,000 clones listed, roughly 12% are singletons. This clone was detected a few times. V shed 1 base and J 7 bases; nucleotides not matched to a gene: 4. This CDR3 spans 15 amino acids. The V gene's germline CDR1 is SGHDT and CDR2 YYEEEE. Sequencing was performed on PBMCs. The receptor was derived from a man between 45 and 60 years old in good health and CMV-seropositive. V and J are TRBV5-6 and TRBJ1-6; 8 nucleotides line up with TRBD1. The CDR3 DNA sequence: TGTGCCAGCAGCTTGCTACAGGGGGGGAATTCACCCCTCCACTTT. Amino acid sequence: CASSLLQGGNSPLHF.